The 25 T cell receptor beta chains below were found in one sample sequenced in a study of identical twins. TCRdb re-derived calls from the 5' RACE reads in MiXCR, one entry per CDR3 protein. This sample has around 250,000 distinct CDR3 sequences; about 7% occur once, and the top ten carry more than 3%. These data were also reused for a study on yellow fever vaccine responses in identical twins.

Material for sequencing was memory (CD45RO+) T cells sorted from blood. These receptors originate from a young woman in good health.

This clonotype was seen a handful of times. The CDR3 protein is CASSLVPDIEKLFF. CDR3 DNA: TGTGCCAGCAGCTTAGTGCCAGACATTGAAAAACTGTTTTTT. The chain employs TRBV7-8 and TRBJ1-4; D is ambiguous. V dropped 1 base and J dropped 7 bases, with 10 bases sitting between them. The CDR3 totals 14 residues. Germline V gene sequence: CDR1 SGHVS, CDR2 FQNEAQ. Full variable domain (outside the CDR3, taken from reference TRBV7-8 and TRBJ1-4): GAGVSQSPRYKVAKRGQDVALRCDPISGHVSLFWYQQALGQGPEFLTYFQNEAQLDKSGLPSDRFFAERPEGSVSTLKIQRTQQEDSAVYLCASSLVPDIEKLFFGSGTQLSVL.

Turning to this clonotype: A read error is possible here, since a much larger clone lies one base away. The V call is TRBV11-2, the J call TRBJ2-2; possible D gene TRBD2, 6 bases. There are 16 residues in the CDR3. In germline, CDR1 is SGHAT, CDR2 FQNNGV. In DNA, the CDR3 is TGTGCCAGCAGCCCTATCTTGGTAGCGTGGACCGGGGGGCTGTTTTTT. Amino acid sequence: CASSPILVAWTGGLFF.

This clonotype was seen ten or more times. The chain joins TRBV5-1 to TRBJ2-3; TRBD2 might be the D (6 bases). CDR3 length equals 16 residues. With 4 bases removed from V and 3 bases from J, the gap between germline ends came to 18 bases. Germline V lookup: CDR1 SGHRS, CDR2 YFSETQ. CDR3: CASSPMASVGTDTQYF. CDR3 DNA sequence: TGCGCCAGCAGCCCCATGGCTAGCGTGGGGACAGATACGCAGTATTTT.

This chain uses TRBV5-1 with TRBJ2-7; 11 nucleotides agree with TRBD2. Trimming removed 4 bases from V and 0 bases from J; junction bases left unmatched: 6. CDR3 size: 16 residues. Germline-derived CDR1 and CDR2 are SGHRS and YFSETQ. CDR3 amino acids: CASSLRTSGYSYEQYF. The CDR3 DNA reads TGCGCCAGCAGCCTAAGGACTAGCGGGTACTCCTACGAGCAGTACTTC.

This clonotype has ten or more counts. The rearrangement links TRBV12-3 or TRBV12-4 to TRBJ1-3; D unclear. Trimming cost V 3 bases and J 0 bases, with 6 bases left between them. The CDR3 length is 14 residues. CDR3 bases: TGTGCCAGCAGTTTTTACCTCTCTGGAAACACCATATATTTT. This gives the protein CASSFYLSGNTIYF.

The V and J genes are TRBV3-1 and TRBJ2-1; D not resolved. Germline values: CDR1 LGHDT, CDR2 YNNKEL (reference sequence). V was trimmed by 4 bases and J by 0 bases, leaving 10 bases between them. This CDR3 spans 15 amino acids. The DNA for the CDR3 is TGTGCCAGCAGCCGTGGATCCTACTCCTACAATGAGCAGTTCTTC. It yields the protein CASSRGSYSYNEQFF.

The chain joins TRBV7-8 to TRBJ2-7; TRBD2 matches at 8 bases. Per the germline V gene, CDR1 is SGHVS and CDR2 is FQNEAQ. Trimming at V came to 0 bases and at J to 3 bases, leaving 7 bases not matched to a gene. The CDR3 consists of 16 residues. The CDR3 loop reads CASSLAAASGLYEQYF. In DNA, the CDR3 is TGTGCCAGCAGCTTAGCGGCTGCTAGCGGGCTCTACGAGCAGTACTTC.

This clonotype was detected a few times. The CDR3 DNA reads TGTGCCAGCTCACCACCGCAGGGCGGGGATGTCAGTCCCCAGTACTTC. It codes for CASSPPQGGDVSPQYF. The genes are TRBV18 and TRBJ2-5; possibly TRBD2 for D (6 bases). The CDR3 has 16 amino acids. The germline V and J ends were trimmed by 0 bases and 9 bases, with 20 bases remaining between them. Germline V CDR1 and CDR2: KGHSH, LQKENI. The full variable domain, its missing parts supplied by reference TRBV18 and TRBJ2-5, is NAGVMQNPRHLVRRRGQEARLRCSPMKGHSHVYWYRQLPEEGLKFMVYLQKENIIDESGMPKERFSAEFPKEGPSILRIQQVVRGDSAAYFCASSPPQGGDVSPQYFGPGTRLLVL.

The chain is built from TRBV10-3 and TRBJ2-2; 11 positions match TRBD2. Per germline, CDR1 ENHRY and CDR2 SYGVKD. The CDR3 contains 16 residues. Unmatched junction bases numbered 8, after V lost 11 bases and J lost 0 bases. DNA of the CDR3: TGTGCCTTACGCCCGGGACTAGCGGCGAACACCGGGGAGCTGTTTTTT. Translation: CALRPGLAANTGELFF.

The V and J genes are TRBV3-1 and TRBJ2-7; TRBD2 matches 14 bases. This CDR3 is 17 amino acids long. CDR1 is LGHDT and CDR2 is YNNKEL in the germline V gene (reference sequence). The J segment lost 2 bases and the V segment lost 1 base, leaving 4 bases of the junction unmatched. In DNA, the CDR3 is TGTGCCAGCAGCCAAGTCCCGGGACTAGCGGGAGCCTACGAGCAGTACTTC. Amino acids: CASSQVPGLAGAYEQYF.

This clonotype was seen a handful of times. The CDR3 DNA reads as TGTGCCAGCAGTGAAAGAACGACGAACACCGGGGAGCTGTTTTTT. Its translation is CASSERTTNTGELFF. The gene calls are TRBV6-1 and TRBJ2-2; D remains unclear. Germline CDR1 and CDR2: MNHNS and SASEGT. CDR3 length equals 15 residues. V gave up 2 bases and J gave up 0 bases, with 7 bases separating them.

In nucleotides, the CDR3 is TGTGCCAGCAGCCCCGGGACAGCGAGCGTAGCGCAGTTCTTC. It is translated as CASSPGTASVAQFF. The rearrangement uses TRBV7-6 and TRBJ2-1, with TRBD1 matching over 7 bases. V lost 5 bases, J lost 12 bases, and 13 bases stayed unmatched. Looked up from germline, CDR1 is SGHVS and CDR2 is FNYEAQ. CDR3 size: 14 residues.

This clonotype was detected ten times or more. For the CDR3, the DNA is TGCGCCAGCAGCTTGGTGAGGATCGGGTTTTACACCCCTAGCACAGATACGCAGTATTTT. Translating gives CASSLVRIGFYTPSTDTQYF. The chain is built from TRBV5-1 and TRBJ2-3; D gene uncertain. Per germline, CDR1 SGHRS and CDR2 YFSETQ. Between the trimmed V and J ends, which lost 0 bases and 0 bases, there was a span of 23 bases. The CDR3 is made up of 20 amino acids.

This clonotype was counted a few times. This sequence joins TRBV25-1 and TRBJ2-7; TRBD2 matches at 12 bases. Looked up from germline, CDR1 is MGHDK and CDR2 is SYGVNS. The junction had 4 bases not matched to a gene; V was cut back by 6 bases and J by 4 bases. The CDR3 has 14 residues. This CDR3 is CASSLAGGFYEQYF. The CDR3 coding sequence is TGTGCCAGCAGCCTAGCGGGGGGGTTTTACGAGCAGTACTTC.

This rearrangement joins TRBV28 to TRBJ2-7; D is possibly TRBD1 (6 bases). Trimming pared 5 bases from V and 0 bases from J, leaving 14 bases between. There are 15 residues in the CDR3. The germline gives CDR1 MDHEN, CDR2 SYDVKM. The CDR3 nucleotides are TGTGCCAGCAGTCAGACAGGCCTTCTCTCCTACGAGCAGTACTTC. Encoded protein: CASSQTGLLSYEQYF.

This clonotype showed up many times. V usage is TRBV24-1 and J usage is TRBJ1-2, with a tentative D call TRBD1 (5 bases). The CDR3 has 15 amino acids. CDR1 and CDR2 from the germline V gene are KGHDR and SFDVKD. The germline V and J ends were trimmed by 2 bases and 8 bases, with 17 bases remaining between them. The CDR3 DNA reads TGTGCCACCAGTGATTCAGCAGGGTGGAGGAAAGGCTACACCTTC. Residues: CATSDSAGWRKGYTF.

In its sample, this clonotype was seen many times. This rearrangement joins TRBV12-3 or TRBV12-4 to TRBJ1-1; D is undetermined. The CDR3 runs to 14 residues. Trimming took off 0 bases at V and 1 base at J, with 6 bases between the two ends. The CDR3 DNA follows: TGTGCCAGCAGTTTAGCGCTCGGGAACACTGAAGCTTTCTTT. Encoded protein: CASSLALGNTEAFF.

This clonotype was counted many times. The chain recombines TRBV12-3 or TRBV12-4 with TRBJ1-6; TRBD1 aligns across 10 bases. J gave up 10 bases and V 5 bases, and 11 bases lay outside the gene matches. The CDR3 consists of 16 residues. CDR3 DNA: TGTGCCAGCAGTAAACGTCCCGGGACAGGGGAATCACCCCTCCACTTT. Its protein product is CASSKRPGTGESPLHF.

The table lists this clonotype with a few counts. The rearrangement joins TRBV2 to TRBJ2-1; TRBD2 might be the D (6 bases). CDR3 length: 13 amino acids. Germline V gene data show CDR1 as SNHLY and CDR2 as FYNNEI. Between the trimmed V and J ends, which lost 6 bases and 9 bases, there was a span of 15 bases. DNA of the CDR3: TGTGCCAGCAGACCTCGGGCGGAGGGTGAGCAGTTCTTC. It codes for CASRPRAEGEQFF. The entire variable domain, with the rest obtained from reference TRBV2 and TRBJ2-1, is as follows: EPEVTQTPSHQVTQMGQEVILRCVPISNHLYFYWYRQILGQKVEFLVSFYNNEISEKSEIFDDQFSVERPDGSNFTLKIRSTKLEDSAMYFCASRPRAEGEQFFGPGTRLTVL.

This chain uses TRBV7-2 with TRBJ1-6; D ambiguous. The CDR3 covers 15 residues. The V gene's germline CDR1 is SGHTA and CDR2 FQGNSA. Trimming stripped 1 base from V and 7 bases from J, with 11 bases between. The CDR3 coding sequence is TGTGCCAGCAGCTTAGTGGGGAGTTTGAATTCACCCCTCCACTTT. Translation gives CASSLVGSLNSPLHF.

This clonotype was seen ten or more times. The genes are TRBV4-1 and TRBJ1-5, with D perhaps matching TRBD1 (5 bases). The germline gives CDR1 MGHRA, CDR2 YSYEKL. Trimming removed 0 bases from V and 4 bases from J, with 10 bases in between. CDR3 length: 15 residues. CDR3 sequence reads: CASSQDGAQNQPQHF. The CDR3 bases are TGCGCCAGCAGCCAAGATGGGGCCCAAAATCAGCCCCAGCATTTT.

This rearrangement joins TRBV29-1 to TRBJ1-2; possibly TRBD1 for D (5 bases). Trimming left V 2 bases short and J 4 bases short, with 17 bases between. This CDR3 is 15 amino acids long. Germline V CDR1 and CDR2: SQVTM, ANQGSEA. CDR3 coding DNA: TGCAGCGTTGAACCGACCGCCTCGGGGGTCTATGGCTACACCTTC. This codes for CSVEPTASGVYGYTF.

A few counts support this clonotype. This chain connects TRBV7-2 to TRBJ2-3; 8 positions match TRBD1. Germline assignment: CDR1 SGHTA and CDR2 FQGNSA. The CDR3 extends over 16 amino acids. Losses at the gene ends were 2 bases for V and 0 bases for J; bases not matched to a gene: 4. The chain's CDR3 is CASSLYRGRSTDTQYF. CDR3 sequence (DNA): TGTGCCAGCAGCTTATACAGGGGGAGAAGCACAGATACGCAGTATTTT. The complete variable domain, with remaining parts taken from reference TRBV7-2 and TRBJ2-3, reads GAGVSQSPSNKVTEKGKDVELRCDPISGHTALYWYRQSLGQGLEFLIYFQGNSAPDKSGLPSDRFSAERTGGSVSTLTIQRTQQEDSAVYLCASSLYRGRSTDTQYFGPGTRLTVL.

This clonotype has a handful of counts. The genes are TRBV14 and TRBJ2-1, with D perhaps assigned TRBD1 or TRBD2 (5 bases each). The CDR3 extends over 16 amino acids. From germline, CDR1 is SGHDN and CDR2 FVKESK. V lost 4 bases, J lost 5 bases, and 18 bases lay in between. The CDR3 here is CASSLHGGTPNNEQFF. The CDR3 DNA is TGTGCCAGCAGCCTCCATGGGGGTACCCCCAACAATGAGCAGTTCTTC.

This clonotype has at least ten counts. This chain uses TRBV11-2 with TRBJ2-5, with D unresolved. The germline gives CDR1 SGHAT, CDR2 FQNNGV. The V and J ends lost 0 bases and 2 bases respectively, with 10 bases between them. There are 15 residues in the CDR3. This CDR3 is CASSLDTLVQETQYF. CDR3 coding DNA: TGTGCCAGCAGCTTAGATACGCTAGTGCAAGAGACCCAGTACTTC.